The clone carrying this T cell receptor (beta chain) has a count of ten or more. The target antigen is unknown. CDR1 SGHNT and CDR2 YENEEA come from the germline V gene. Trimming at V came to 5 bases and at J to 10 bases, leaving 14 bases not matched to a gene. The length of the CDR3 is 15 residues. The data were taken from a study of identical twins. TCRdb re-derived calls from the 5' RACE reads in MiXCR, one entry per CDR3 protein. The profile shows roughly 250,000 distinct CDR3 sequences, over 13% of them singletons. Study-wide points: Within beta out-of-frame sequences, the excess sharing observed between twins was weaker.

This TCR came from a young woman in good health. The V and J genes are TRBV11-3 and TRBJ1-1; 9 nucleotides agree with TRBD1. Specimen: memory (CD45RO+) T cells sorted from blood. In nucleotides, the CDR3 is TGTGCCAGCAGCCCAGGGACAGGGTCGGCGCAAGGAGCTTTCTTT. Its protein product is CASSPGTGSAQGAFF.